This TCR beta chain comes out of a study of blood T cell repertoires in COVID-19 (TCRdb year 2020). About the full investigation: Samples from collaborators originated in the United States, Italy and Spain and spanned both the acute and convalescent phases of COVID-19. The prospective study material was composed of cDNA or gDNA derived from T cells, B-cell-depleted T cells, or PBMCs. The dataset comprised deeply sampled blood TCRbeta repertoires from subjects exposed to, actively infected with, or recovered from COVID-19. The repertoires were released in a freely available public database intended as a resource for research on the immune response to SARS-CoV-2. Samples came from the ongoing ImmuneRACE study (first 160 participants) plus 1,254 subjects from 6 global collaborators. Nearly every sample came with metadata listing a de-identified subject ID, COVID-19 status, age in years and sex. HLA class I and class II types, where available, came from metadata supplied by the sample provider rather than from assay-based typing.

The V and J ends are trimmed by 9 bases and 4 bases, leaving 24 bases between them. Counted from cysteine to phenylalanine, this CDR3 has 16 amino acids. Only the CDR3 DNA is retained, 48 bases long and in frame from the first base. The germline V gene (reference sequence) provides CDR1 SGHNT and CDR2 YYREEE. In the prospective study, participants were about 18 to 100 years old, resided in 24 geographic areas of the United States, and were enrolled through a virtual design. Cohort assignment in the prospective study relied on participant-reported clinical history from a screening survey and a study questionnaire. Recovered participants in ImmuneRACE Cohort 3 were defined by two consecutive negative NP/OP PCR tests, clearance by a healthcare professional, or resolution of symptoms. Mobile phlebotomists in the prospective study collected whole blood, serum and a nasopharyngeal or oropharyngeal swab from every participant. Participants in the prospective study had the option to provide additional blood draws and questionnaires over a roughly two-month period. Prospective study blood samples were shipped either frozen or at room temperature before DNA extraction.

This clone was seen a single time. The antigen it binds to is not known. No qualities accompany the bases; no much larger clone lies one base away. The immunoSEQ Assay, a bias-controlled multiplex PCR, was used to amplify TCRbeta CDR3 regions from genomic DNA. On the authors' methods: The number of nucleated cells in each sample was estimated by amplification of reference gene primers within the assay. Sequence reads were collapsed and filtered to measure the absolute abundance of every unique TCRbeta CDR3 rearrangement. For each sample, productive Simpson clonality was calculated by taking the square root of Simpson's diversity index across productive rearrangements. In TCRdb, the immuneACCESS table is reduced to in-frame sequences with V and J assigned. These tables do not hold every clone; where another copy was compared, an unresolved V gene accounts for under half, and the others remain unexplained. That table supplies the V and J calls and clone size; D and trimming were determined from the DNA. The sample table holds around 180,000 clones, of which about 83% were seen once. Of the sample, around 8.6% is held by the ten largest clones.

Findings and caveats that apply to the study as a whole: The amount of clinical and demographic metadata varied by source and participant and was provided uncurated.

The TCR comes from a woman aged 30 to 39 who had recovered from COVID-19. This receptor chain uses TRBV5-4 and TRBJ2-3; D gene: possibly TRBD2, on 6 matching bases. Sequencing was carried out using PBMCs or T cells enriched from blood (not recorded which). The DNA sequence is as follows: TGTGCCACACTGGCCCCCCCGGGACTGCTTCCAGATACGCAGTATTTT. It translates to CATLAPPGLLPDTQYF.